These T cell receptor beta chains were read from a single sample in a study of cytomegalovirus exposure and HLA in healthy donors. TCRdb's table, derived via immunoSEQ multiplex PCR, lists solely in-frame clones and lacks some. The table shows a few hundred thousand clones, with about 80% occurring only once. The sample consisted of PBMCs. These receptors all come from a woman in her sixties or seventies in good health and CMV-seropositive. Both conserved end residues are part of each CDR3. Each record gives: D gene, CDR3 length, clone size, V gene, J gene, CDR3 protein, CDR3 DNA. A D gene is named only where the DNA matches it firmly. Clone size, where shown, is once, few, many, or a class for clones that have expanded.

>TRBD2|15|-|TRBV6-5|TRBJ2-5
CASSYSAGVGETQYF
TGTGCCAGCAGTTACTCCGCGGGAGTAGGGGAGACCCAGTACTTC
>-|15|-|TRBV27|TRBJ2-3
CASSLTGLSTDTQYF
TGTGCCAGCAGTTTAACAGGCCTGAGCACAGATACGCAGTATTTT
>TRBD2|14|few|TRBV5-6|TRBJ2-5
CASSSNSGMETQYF
TGTGCCAGCAGCTCCAATAGCGGGATGGAGACCCAGTACTTC
>-|16|-|TRBV7-9|TRBJ1-4
CASSQGGRPANEKLFF
TGTGCCAGCAGCCAAGGGGGAAGGCCGGCTAATGAAAAACTGTTTTTT
>TRBD1|15|few|TRBV5-1|TRBJ2-1
CASSSSTGNYNEQFF
TGCGCCAGCAGCTCCTCGACAGGGAACTACAATGAGCAGTTCTTC
>TRBD1|15|-|TRBV6-5|TRBJ1-2
CASSYTTGVDYGYTF
TGTGCCAGCAGTTACACGACAGGGGTCGACTATGGCTACACCTTC
>TRBD2|15|-|TRBV27|TRBJ2-1
CASSFRTSGIGEQFF
TGTGCCAGCAGTTTTCGGACTAGCGGGATTGGTGAGCAGTTCTTC
>TRBD2|15|-|TRBV15|TRBJ2-1
CATSPGTSGKNEQFF
TGTGCCACCAGCCCCGGGACTAGCGGGAAGAATGAGCAGTTCTTC
>-|13|-|TRBV6-5|TRBJ1-1
CASSYSGSTEAFF
TGTGCCAGCAGTTACAGCGGCAGCACTGAAGCTTTCTTT
>TRBD1|16|-|TRBV28|TRBJ2-7
CASGLSLGQASYEQYF
TGTGCCAGCGGTTTAAGTCTCGGACAGGCCTCCTACGAGCAGTACTTC
>-|16|-|TRBV27|TRBJ2-6
CASSSADNSGANVLTF
TGTGCCAGCAGTTCCGCGGACAACTCTGGGGCCAACGTCCTGACTTTC
>-|14|-|TRBV27|TRBJ2-7
CASRAGRHPNRQYF
TGTGCCAGCAGGGCGGGGAGACACCCGAATCGGCAGTACTTC
>TRBD1|15|-|TRBV9|TRBJ2-7
CASSPGQGAPYEQYF
TGTGCCAGCAGCCCTGGACAGGGGGCCCCCTACGAGCAGTACTTC
>-|14|-|TRBV28|TRBJ2-3
CASSFPLVPVKQYF
TGTGCCAGCAGTTTCCCATTGGTCCCAGTTAAGCAGTATTTT
>-|18|-|TRBV2|TRBJ2-4
CASKGRTALLLAKNIQYF
TGTGCCAGCAAGGGTAGGACAGCCCTCTTACTAGCCAAAAACATTCAGTACTTC
>TRBD1|15|-|TRBV19|TRBJ1-1
CASSMTGAGNTEAFF
TGTGCCAGTAGCATGACAGGGGCCGGGAACACTGAAGCTTTCTTT
>-|12|-|TRBV12-5|TRBJ2-1
CASGRLYNEQFF
TGTGCTAGTGGCCGGTTATACAATGAGCAGTTCTTC
>TRBD1|14|few|TRBV2|TRBJ2-7
CASQTNRGPYEQYF
TGTGCCAGCCAGACGAACAGGGGGCCCTACGAGCAGTACTTC
>TRBD2|16|-|TRBV2|TRBJ2-7
CARELLPGRTGNEQYF
TGTGCCAGAGAGCTTCTACCCGGGAGGACGGGGAACGAGCAGTACTTC
>TRBD2|13|-|TRBV9|TRBJ2-1
CASSAELAGGLFF
TGTGCCAGCAGCGCAGAACTAGCGGGAGGTTTGTTCTTC
>-|13|-|TRBV11-2|TRBJ2-5
CASVSGPQETQYF
TGTGCCAGCGTAAGCGGGCCCCAAGAGACCCAGTACTTC
>-|13|-|TRBV28|TRBJ2-1
CASSLPSNDEQFF
TGTGCCAGCAGTTTACCGAGCAACGATGAGCAGTTCTTC
>TRBD2|15|-|TRBV10-3|TRBJ2-7
CAISAGTSGHYEQYF
TGTGCCATCAGTGCCGGGACTAGCGGCCACTACGAGCAGTACTTC
>-|13|-|TRBV5-1|TRBJ2-5
CASSLSTKETQYF
TGCGCCAGCAGCTTGTCGACTAAAGAGACCCAGTACTTC
>-|14|-|TRBV27|TRBJ1-1
CASSLSGQNTEAFF
TGTGCCAGCAGTTTATCGGGACAGAACACTGAAGCTTTCTTT
>TRBD1|16|-|TRBV15|TRBJ2-1
CATSRYPGQGGDEQFF
TGTGCCACCAGCCGTTACCCGGGACAGGGAGGGGATGAGCAGTTCTTC
>-|12|-|TRBV7-9|TRBJ1-2
CASSTLQGGYTF
TGTGCCAGCAGCACACTACAAGGTGGCTACACCTTC
>-|16|-|TRBV4-1|TRBJ2-1
CASSRGRDKPYNEQFF
TGCGCCAGCAGCCGGGGACGGGACAAGCCTTACAATGAGCAGTTCTTC
>-|15|-|TRBV6-1|TRBJ2-5
CASSEGRGTKETQYF
TGTGCCAGCAGTGAAGGCAGAGGGACAAAGGAGACCCAGTACTTC
>TRBD1|16|few|TRBV15|TRBJ2-1
CATSRTDRGYYNEQFF
TGTGCCACCAGCAGAACCGACAGGGGGTACTACAATGAGCAGTTCTTC
>TRBD2|17|-|TRBV5-5|TRBJ2-7
CASSLASGRAGAYEQYF
TGTGCCAGCAGCTTGGCTAGCGGGAGGGCCGGGGCCTACGAGCAGTACTTC
>-|16|once|TRBV6-5|TRBJ2-5
CASSYSKYTRRETQYF
TGTGCCAGCAGTTACTCGAAATACACCCGTCGAGAGACCCAGTACTTC
>-|15|-|TRBV5-1|TRBJ1-1
CASSLGGTLNTEAFF
TGCGCCAGCAGCTTGGGGGGGACTTTGAACACTGAAGCTTTCTTT
>-|11|-|TRBV27|TRBJ2-7
CASSWGDEQYF
TGTGCCAGCAGTTGGGGGGACGAGCAGTACTTC
>-|15|-|TRBV29-1|TRBJ2-2
CSVFTIVADTGELFF
TGCAGCGTATTTACCATCGTGGCAGACACCGGGGAGCTGTTTTTT
>TRBD1|16|-|TRBV7-9|TRBJ2-7
CASSLFIGQELYEQYF
TGTGCCAGCAGCCTCTTCATAGGACAGGAACTCTACGAGCAGTACTTC
>TRBD2|13|few|TRBV10-3|TRBJ2-1
CAIGLGGGNEQFF
TGTGCCATCGGCCTCGGGGGAGGGAATGAGCAGTTCTTC
>TRBD2|15|-|TRBV5-4|TRBJ2-2
CASSSSGRLGGELFF
TGTGCCAGCAGCAGTAGCGGGAGGTTGGGCGGGGAGCTGTTTTTT
>-|14|few|TRBV19|TRBJ1-5
CASSIDYSNQPQHF
TGTGCCAGTAGTATTGACTATAGCAATCAGCCCCAGCATTTT
>-|15|-|TRBV19|TRBJ1-1
CASSATSDFATEAFF
TGTGCCAGTAGTGCTACCAGCGATTTCGCGACTGAAGCTTTCTTT
>TRBD2|16|-|TRBV5-1|TRBJ2-7
CASGEWTAGVWYEQYF
TGCGCCAGCGGGGAGTGGACAGCGGGAGTTTGGTACGAGCAGTACTTC
>TRBD1|16|-|TRBV2|TRBJ1-3
CASSPLGQSSGNTIYF
TGTGCCAGCAGTCCTCTGGGACAGTCCTCTGGAAACACCATATATTTT
>TRBD2|14|few|TRBV5-4|TRBJ2-1
CASSSLGLANEQFF
TGTGCCAGCAGCTCCCTCGGACTAGCCAATGAGCAGTTCTTC
>TRBD2|19|-|TRBV2|TRBJ2-1
CASNGASGSPLLLYNEQFF
TGTGCCAGCAATGGGGCTAGCGGGAGTCCCCTTCTACTTTACAATGAGCAGTTCTTC
>TRBD1|14|-|TRBV10-3|TRBJ1-1
CATDRGQGNTEAFF
TGTGCCACCGACAGGGGTCAAGGGAACACTGAAGCTTTCTTT
>-|14|-|TRBV6-5|TRBJ1-1
CASSYGAVNTEAFF
TGTGCCAGCAGTTACGGGGCGGTGAACACTGAAGCTTTCTTT
>-|12|-|TRBV5-1|TRBJ2-3
CASSLSRDTQYF
TGCGCCAGCAGCTTGTCGAGAGATACGCAGTATTTT
>TRBD1|14|-|TRBV19|TRBJ1-1
CASSTRTGSTEAFF
TGTGCCAGTAGTACTCGGACAGGGTCTACTGAAGCTTTCTTT
>-|14|once|TRBV19|TRBJ2-2
CASSLRLGDGELFF
TGTGCCAGTAGTTTAAGACTAGGAGACGGGGAGCTGTTTTTT
>-|13|once|TRBV14|TRBJ2-2
CASSYRDTGELFF
TGTGCCAGCAGTTATAGAGACACCGGGGAGCTGTTTTTT
>-|11|-|TRBV11-2|TRBJ2-5
CASSFEETQYF
TGTGCCAGCAGCTTCGAAGAGACCCAGTACTTC
>-|12|-|TRBV18|TRBJ1-1
CATHPVNTEAFF
TGTGCCACCCATCCAGTGAACACTGAAGCTTTCTTT
>TRBD2|16|-|TRBV4-1|TRBJ2-3
CASSQESSGHTDTQYF
TGCGCCAGCAGCCAAGAATCTAGCGGTCACACAGATACGCAGTATTTT